The following is a T cell receptor (beta chain) sequence with its context. This entry comes from a study of blood T cell repertoires in COVID-19. Study background: T cells, B-cell-depleted T cells, or PBMCs provided the cDNA or gDNA that served as material.

Repertoires were generated with immunoSEQ multiplex PCR, while TCRdb's copy carries only in-frame clones and drops some. The sample has 270,000 or so clones, around 92% seen once. CDR1 SGHDN and CDR2 FVKESK come from the germline V gene. This CDR3 is built from 15 residues. Trimming stripped 3 bases from V and 1 base from J, with 12 bases between. This clonotype was obtained from a woman aged 30 to 39 with COVID-19, enrolled during active disease. V usage is TRBV14 and J usage is TRBJ2-5; possible D gene TRBD1, 6 bases. Sequenced: peripheral blood. CDR3 in amino acids: CASSQLQGPQETQYF. The DNA for the CDR3 is TGTGCCAGCAGCCAGTTACAGGGACCCCAAGAGACCCAGTACTTC.